What follows are 28 T cell receptor beta chains derived from one specimen sequenced in a study of blood T cells in healthy people across ages. PCR was performed a second time for roughly 7 to 11 cycles using a sample-barcoded 5' primer and a J-beta primer mix. TCRdb re-called the 5' RACE reads with MiXCR, one entry per CDR3 protein. The sample consists of about 970,000 distinct CDR3 sequences, 45% to 60% of them appearing once. The sequencing sample was made of blood. The origin of the receptors is a woman in her fifties or sixties in good health.

This chain connects TRBV7-9 to TRBJ2-6; tentative D call: TRBD1 (6 bases). The CDR3 contains 14 residues. Germline CDR1 reads SEHNR; CDR2 reads FQNEAQ (reference sequence). V dropped 4 bases and J dropped 2 bases, with 6 bases sitting between them. The CDR3 nucleotides read TGTGCCAGCAGCTGGACAGCTGGGGCCAACGTCCTGACTTTC. Its protein product is CASSWTAGANVLTF.

V is TRBV28 and J is TRBJ2-7; TRBD2 aligns across 9 bases. Germline CDR1 reads MDHEN; CDR2 reads SYDVKM. The CDR3 runs 16 residues. Trimming at V came to 6 bases and at J to 6 bases, leaving 15 bases not matched to a gene. Written as DNA, the CDR3 is TGTGCCAGCAGCGGGACCCTCAGCGGGAGGTCCCTCGAGCAGTACTTC. Translated, it gives CASSGTLSGRSLEQYF. Full variable domain (remainder filled in from reference TRBV28 and TRBJ2-7): DVKVTQSSRYLVKRTGEKVFLECVQDMDHENMFWYRQDPGLGLRLIYFSYDVKMKEKGDIPEGYSVSREKKERFSLILESASTNQTSMYLCASSGTLSGRSLEQYFGPGTRLTVT.

This clonotype turned up a few times. The CDR3 DNA follows: TGTGCCAGCAGCCCGGTCGGCGGAGATGAGCAGTTCTTC. This codes for CASSPVGGDEQFF. The chain combines TRBV4-2 with TRBJ2-1, with D uncertain. The CDR3 covers 13 residues. Trimming shortened V by 4 bases and J by 8 bases, and 12 bases separated the two germline ends. The germline CDR1 and CDR2 sequences are LGHNA and YNFKEQ.

This chain uses TRBV6-6 with TRBJ1-1; 8 bases align to TRBD1. Germline CDR1 MNHNY, CDR2 SVGAGI (reference sequence). J was trimmed by 1 base and V by 5 bases; bases with no gene match: 6. The CDR3 contains 15 residues. The CDR3 spells CASSGQGSKNTEAFF. The CDR3 bases are TGTGCCAGCAGTGGACAGGGTTCAAAGAACACTGAAGCTTTCTTT.

This clonotype was observed a few times. The chain employs TRBV20-1 and TRBJ1-5; 10 bases are shared with TRBD1. CDR3 length: 14 amino acids. Germline V gene lookup returns CDR1 DFQATT and CDR2 SNEGSKA (reference sequence). V was clipped by 3 bases and J by 4 bases; unmatched bases: 3. CDR3 DNA sequence: TGCAGTGCTAGGGGGACAGGGGCAAATCAGCCCCAGCATTTT. Residues: CSARGTGANQPQHF.

With regard to this clonotype: This may come from a read error, since a much larger clone is one base off. The chain joins TRBV6-6 to TRBJ2-3, with D unresolved. This CDR3 contains 13 residues. Germline loops: CDR1 MNHNY, CDR2 SVGAGI (reference sequence). The germline V and J ends were trimmed by 2 bases and 2 bases, with 5 bases remaining between them. Here the CDR3 DNA reads TGTGCCAGCAGTTACGACGCCACAGATACGCAGTATTTT. Protein sequence: CASSYDATDTQYF.

This clonotype was observed a few times. The gene calls are TRBV20-1 and TRBJ2-7; the D gene could be TRBD1 or TRBD2 (5 bases each). CDR1 and CDR2 from the germline V gene are DFQATT and SNEGSKA (reference sequence). V shed 0 bases and J shed 3 bases, with 9 bases lying between them. CDR3 length equals 13 residues. This chain's CDR3 is CSARDPGRYEQYF. The DNA for the CDR3 is TGCAGTGCTAGAGATCCGGGGCGCTACGAGCAGTACTTC.

V usage is TRBV10-3 and J usage is TRBJ2-1; D possibly corresponds to TRBD1 (5 bases). The assigned J gene may be wrong: the sequence end matches TRBJ2-7 better. The CDR3 contains 15 residues. Germline V gives CDR1 ENHRY, CDR2 SYGVKD. CDR3 DNA: TGTGCCATCAGTGAGCCAAGGGGATCCTACAATGAGCAGTACTTC. Translating gives CAISEPRGSYNEQYF.

The chain has TRBV20-1 and TRBJ2-7; D not resolved. Trimming pared 8 bases from V and 2 bases from J, leaving 16 bases between. The CDR3 consists of 13 residues. The germline V gene has CDR1 DFQATT and CDR2 SNEGSKA (reference sequence). This CDR3 is CSYKRAGTYEQYF. CDR3 nucleotides: TGCAGTTATAAAAGGGCCGGCACCTACGAGCAGTACTTC.

The DNA for the CDR3 is TGTGCCAGCGGGGGACGAGGGGGCGCCTCCTACAATGAGCAGTTCTTC. Residues: CASGGRGGASYNEQFF. The chain links TRBV12-3 or TRBV12-4 to TRBJ2-1; 7 bases agree with TRBD1. This CDR3 region has 16 residues. J lost 0 bases, V lost 8 bases, and 10 bases had no gene match.

V usage is TRBV20-1 and J usage is TRBJ2-7; D remains unclear. The CDR3 is made up of 12 amino acids. Germline values: CDR1 DFQATT, CDR2 SNEGSKA (reference sequence). V was trimmed by 3 bases and J by 6 bases, leaving 12 bases between them. The CDR3 is CSARDGVVEQYF. The DNA of the CDR3 is TGCAGTGCTAGGGATGGGGTAGTCGAGCAGTACTTC.

V is TRBV7-2 and J is TRBJ2-1, with 10 bases matching TRBD2. Trimming took 5 bases from V and 8 from J; bases not matched to a gene: 9. The V gene's germline CDR1 is SGHTA and CDR2 FQGNSA. The CDR3 is 15 residues long. CDR3 in DNA: TGTGCCAGCAGCCCTACTAGCGGGAAATGGGATGAGCAGTTCTTC. Translated: CASSPTSGKWDEQFF.

For the CDR3, the DNA is TGTGCCAGCAGCTTACAAAACAGCCGGTGGGACAGAATAAGCTACGAGCAGTACTTC. Translating it yields CASSLQNSRWDRISYEQYF. The gene calls are TRBV7-3 and TRBJ2-7, with 7 bases aligning to TRBD1. The CDR3 is 19 residues long. The germline CDR1 and CDR2 sequences are SGHTA and FQGTGA. V shed 2 bases and J 3 bases; nucleotides not matched to a gene: 19.

This clonotype was counted a few times. The chain couples TRBV12-3 or TRBV12-4 to TRBJ2-7; 8 nucleotides align to TRBD1. CDR3 length equals 16 residues. V was clipped by 2 bases and J by 3 bases; unmatched bases: 9. CDR3 residues: CASSLSGGSLGYEQYF. The CDR3 bases are TGTGCCAGCAGTTTATCAGGGGGCAGTTTAGGCTACGAGCAGTACTTC.

This clonotype was observed a few times. The chain carries TRBV6-5 and TRBJ2-3, with D possibly matching TRBD1 (6 bases). The germline V gene has CDR1 MNHEY and CDR2 SVGAGI. V was trimmed by 10 bases and J by 4 bases, leaving 15 bases between them. The CDR3 totals 13 residues. Here the CDR3 DNA reads TGTGCCATCTCACAGGGTGGCCCAGATACGCAGTATTTT. As protein: CAISQGGPDTQYF.

This clonotype was counted once. This chain connects TRBV29-1 to TRBJ2-7, with a possible D match to TRBD1 (6 bases). Deletions cut 7 bases from V and 10 bases from J, with 26 bases between. This CDR3 is 14 amino acids long. Looked up from germline, CDR1 is SQVTM and CDR2 is ANQGSEA. The CDR3 DNA is TGCAGCGCCGGGATCAGGGATTCAGGGGAAACCCAGTACTTC. It specifies CSAGIRDSGETQYF.

This clonotype was counted between two and nine times. The J gene is TRBJ2-7, the V gene TRBV27, with 9 bases lining up with TRBD1. This CDR3 spans 14 amino acids. Germline loops: CDR1 MNHEY, CDR2 SMNVEV (reference sequence). J lost 5 bases, V lost 8 bases, and 10 bases had no gene match. The CDR3 here is CASRRDRGVDEQYF. The CDR3 nucleotides are TGTGCCAGCCGGAGAGACAGGGGGGTCGACGAGCAGTACTTC.

J is TRBJ2-4 and V is TRBV7-2; D is perhaps TRBD2 (5 bases). There are 16 residues in the CDR3. Germline V gives CDR1 SGHTA, CDR2 FQGNSA. Trimming left V 0 bases short and J 0 bases short, with 9 bases between. The CDR3 sequence is CASSLASAIAKNIQYF. The DNA for the CDR3 is TGTGCCAGCAGCTTAGCTAGCGCTATAGCCAAAAACATTCAGTACTTC.

A remark on this clonotype: Germline and junction disagree at one end, which may indicate a read error. V usage is TRBV12-3 or TRBV12-4 and J usage is TRBJ1-5; no clear D. The CDR3 consists of 14 residues. CDR3 bases: TGTGCCAGCGGTTTTGACGGTGGGAATCAGCCCCAGCATTTT. Its protein is CASGFDGGNQPQHF.

The rearrangement uses TRBV20-1 and TRBJ2-3; 8 nucleotides line up with TRBD2. The trim removed 8 bases at V and 2 bases at J, leaving 6 bases unmatched. The CDR3 extends over 13 amino acids. Germline V gene lookup returns CDR1 DFQATT and CDR2 SNEGSKA (reference sequence). CDR3 DNA sequence: TGCAGTACCTTAGCGGGAAACACAGATACGCAGTATTTT. Translated, it gives CSTLAGNTDTQYF.

This chain uses TRBV20-1 with TRBJ1-2, with a possible D match to TRBD1 (6 bases). Germline V gives CDR1 DFQATT, CDR2 SNEGSKA (reference sequence). V was shortened by 1 base and J by 7 bases, with 22 bases between the two germline ends. This CDR3 region has 16 residues. CDR3 residues: CSARGPQGKTICGYTF. The CDR3 coding sequence is TGCAGTGCTAGAGGACCACAGGGAAAGACTATCTGTGGCTACACCTTC.

This clonotype was recorded many times. J is TRBJ2-5 and V is TRBV7-2; no definite D call. The germline gives CDR1 SGHTA, CDR2 FQGNSA. CDR3 length: 12 amino acids. The V gene lost 2 bases and the J gene lost 4 bases, with 5 bases spanning the gap. In DNA, the CDR3 is TGTGCCAGCAGCTTAACCAGAGAGACCCAGTACTTC. Its translation: CASSLTRETQYF.

The chain is built from TRBV20-1 and TRBJ1-1; D gene unclear. The V gene lost 5 bases and the J gene lost 4 bases, with 11 bases spanning the gap. CDR1 is DFQATT, CDR2 SNEGSKA, per germline (reference sequence). This CDR3 has 12 residues. The DNA for the CDR3 is TGCAGTGCTCCCCCGGGCCCCACTGAAGCTTTCTTT. Encoded protein: CSAPPGPTEAFF.

A few counts support this clonotype. The genes are TRBV4-1 and TRBJ2-2; possibly TRBD2 for D (6 bases). Germline V gives CDR1 MGHRA, CDR2 YSYEKL. The germline V and J ends were trimmed by 0 bases and 3 bases, with 14 bases remaining between them. The CDR3 loop spans 17 amino acids. The CDR3 spells CASSQDWVAADTGELFF. The CDR3 bases are TGCGCCAGCAGCCAAGATTGGGTAGCGGCAGACACCGGGGAGCTGTTTTTT.

In this sample, this clonotype turned up a few times. For the CDR3, the DNA is TGTGCCAGCAGTTGGCTAGCGGGAGATGCCGGAGATACGCAGTATTTT. Encoded protein: CASSWLAGDAGDTQYF. This rearrangement joins TRBV12-3 or TRBV12-4 to TRBJ2-3; the match to TRBD2 covers 10 bases. J lost 5 bases, V lost 4 bases, and 9 bases had no gene match. The CDR3 spans 16 residues.

This clonotype was seen just once. The chain links TRBV14 to TRBJ2-7; 8 bases are shared with TRBD2. This CDR3 is built from 14 residues. Germline CDR1 SGHDN, CDR2 FVKESK. The V and J ends lost 6 bases and 3 bases, in that order; junction bases with no gene match: 7. This CDR3 reads CASRRAGALYEQYF. The CDR3 DNA is TGTGCCAGCAGGCGAGCGGGAGCCCTCTACGAGCAGTACTTC.

This clonotype has just a few counts. The J gene is TRBJ2-3, the V gene TRBV20-1; the match to TRBD2 covers 10 bases. V lost 6 bases to trimming and J lost 3 bases; unmatched junction nucleotides: 6. Germline V lookup: CDR1 DFQATT, CDR2 SNEGSKA (reference sequence). The CDR3 extends over 14 amino acids. For the CDR3, the DNA is TGCAGTGCCCGCGCTAGCGGGAGTACAGATACGCAGTATTTT. Protein: CSARASGSTDTQYF.

This clonotype was picked up a small number of times. The J gene is TRBJ2-5, the V gene TRBV29-1; maybe TRBD2 (5 bases). V lost 4 bases and J lost 5, with 26 bases in between. Germline V gene data show CDR1 as SQVTM and CDR2 as ANQGSEA. The CDR3 runs 17 residues. The chain's CDR3 is CSVGVGYGSGSRETQYF. For the CDR3, the DNA is TGCAGCGTTGGAGTGGGTTATGGGTCGGGGAGCCGGGAGACCCAGTACTTC.